Below are 26 T cell receptor beta chains sequenced from a single sample in a study of breast tumors, draining lymph nodes, adjacent tissues. TCRdb processed the multiplex PCR reads anew with MiXCR; each CDR3 protein has one entry. The sample has about 100,000 distinct CDR3 sequences; 21% are singletons. The lymph nodes were axillary draining lymph nodes from breast cancer patients. The sequencing sample was made of axillary lymph node tissue. These receptors were taken from a female donor with breast cancer. Some clones in this sample may be carry-over from other donors' samples.

This clonotype was counted at least ten times. The genes are TRBV6-1 and TRBJ1-4; 9 nucleotides line up with TRBD1. Germline-derived CDR1 and CDR2 are MNHNS and SASEGT. Trimming took 1 base from V and 7 from J; bases not matched to a gene: 16. The CDR3 spans 19 residues. This CDR3 is CASSEGPGGQGVGREKLFF. CDR3 DNA sequence: TGTGCCAGCAGTGAAGGGCCAGGGGGACAGGGTGTGGGGCGTGAAAAACTGTTTTTT.

At least ten counts were recorded for this clonotype. V usage is TRBV5-1 and J usage is TRBJ2-2; D is possibly TRBD2 (5 bases). V was trimmed by 8 bases and J by 5 bases, leaving 19 bases between them. This CDR3 comprises 15 residues. Germline V CDR1 and CDR2: SGHRS, YFSETQ. The CDR3 loop reads CASRSQVGGTGELFF. Written as DNA, the CDR3 is TGCGCCAGTAGGAGTCAGGTCGGAGGTACCGGGGAGCTGTTTTTT.

This clonotype was picked up a small number of times. J is TRBJ2-3 and V is TRBV7-3; 8 bases agree with TRBD2. CDR1 is SGHTA, CDR2 FQGTGA, per germline. This CDR3 is built from 16 residues. V was clipped by 3 bases and J by 2 bases; unmatched bases: 7. The CDR3 spells CASSFTGGDDTDTQYF. The CDR3 DNA sequence: TGTGCCAGCAGCTTTACGGGGGGGGATGACACAGATACGCAGTATTTT.

This chain uses TRBV4-1 with TRBJ1-5, with D tentatively TRBD1 (5 bases). CDR1 MGHRA and CDR2 YSYEKL come from the germline V gene. The CDR3 runs 16 residues. Between the trimmed V and J ends, which lost 0 bases and 6 bases, there was a span of 15 bases. For the CDR3, the DNA is TGCGCCAGCAGCCAAGATGGCAGGGTAGCACGTCAGCCCCAGCATTTT. Protein sequence: CASSQDGRVARQPQHF.

The table lists this clonotype with a few counts. This chain uses TRBV7-8 with TRBJ2-3; D ambiguous. CDR3 length: 15 amino acids. Germline-derived CDR1 and CDR2 are SGHVS and FQNEAQ. Trimming took off 5 bases at V and 5 bases at J, with 17 bases between the two ends. The CDR3, as DNA: TGTGCCAGCAGCCCGACGACCCCTAAGCAAGATACGCAGTATTTT. It is translated as CASSPTTPKQDTQYF.

This clonotype came up many times. This chain connects TRBV5-6 to TRBJ2-6; D tentatively reads TRBD1 or TRBD2 (5 bases each). The V and J ends lost 4 bases and 0 bases respectively, with 14 bases between them. The CDR3 loop spans 17 amino acids. CDR1 and CDR2 from the germline V gene are SGHDT and YYEEEE. The chain's CDR3 is CASSPVLRGSGANVLTF. The CDR3 region has the DNA TGTGCCAGCAGCCCAGTACTGAGGGGCTCTGGGGCCAACGTCCTGACTTTC.

This clonotype was seen ten or more times. This chain connects TRBV27 to TRBJ2-5, with D possibly TRBD2 on 5 matching bases. The CDR3 is 13 residues long. CDR1 and CDR2 (germline): MNHEY, SMNVEV (reference sequence). The germline V and J ends were trimmed by 5 bases and 5 bases, with 12 bases remaining between them. The CDR3 loop is CASSTGVAETQYF. CDR3 DNA sequence: TGTGCCAGCAGTACCGGGGTAGCTGAGACCCAGTACTTC.

This clonotype has ten or more counts. The V and J genes are TRBV4-2 and TRBJ2-5; no definite D call. The CDR3 length is 15 residues. Per germline, CDR1 LGHNA and CDR2 YNFKEQ. The V gene lost 1 base and the J gene lost 2 bases, with 11 bases spanning the gap. This chain's CDR3 is CASSQAKNTQETQYF. The DNA of the CDR3 is TGTGCCAGCAGCCAAGCAAAGAATACACAAGAGACCCAGTACTTC.

This clonotype was recorded at least ten times. This rearrangement joins TRBV20-1 to TRBJ1-2; D ambiguous. The CDR3 has 13 amino acids. From germline, CDR1 is DFQATT and CDR2 SNEGSKA (reference sequence). V lost 2 bases, J lost 9 bases, and 16 bases lay in between. The CDR3 here is CSARKDGLVSYTF. CDR3 in DNA: TGCAGTGCTAGAAAGGACGGGCTAGTAAGCTACACCTTC.

This clonotype was detected many times. This chain uses TRBV28 with TRBJ2-7; D could derive from TRBD1 or TRBD2 (5 bases each). V gave up 7 bases and J gave up 3 bases, with 16 bases separating them. Germline lookup yields CDR1 MDHEN and CDR2 SYDVKM. This CDR3 is built from 14 residues. The CDR3 DNA reads TGTGCCAGCAAGGGTCCGGGACGGAGCTACGAGCAGTACTTC. It yields the protein CASKGPGRSYEQYF.

This clonotype was counted ten times or more. The chain employs TRBV5-6 and TRBJ2-2; tentatively, D is TRBD1 or TRBD2 (5 bases each). Germline CDR1 reads SGHDT; CDR2 reads YYEEEE. The ends were cut back, 4 bases at V and 1 base at J, with 11 bases in the middle. The CDR3 totals 15 residues. This chain's CDR3 is CASSPGTENTGELFF. CDR3 bases: TGTGCCAGCAGCCCTGGGACGGAGAACACCGGGGAGCTGTTTTTT.

On this clonotype: With a much larger clone just one base away, this may be a read error. The genes are TRBV2 and TRBJ1-5, with a tentative D call TRBD1 (5 bases). This CDR3 is 13 amino acids long. CDR1 SNHLY and CDR2 FYNNEI come from the germline V gene. Here the CDR3 DNA reads TGTGCCAGCACAGACAGTAGCAGTCAGCCCCAGCATTTT. As protein: CASTDSSSQPQHF. Filled out from reference TRBV2 and TRBJ1-5, the complete variable domain reads EPEVTQTPSHQVTQMGQEVILRCVPISNHLYFYWYRQILGQKVEFLVSFYNNEISEKSEIFDDQFSVERPDGSNFTLKIRSTKLEDSAMYFCASTDSSSQPQHFGDGTRLSIL.

This clonotype was found many times. The V gene is TRBV7-6, the J gene TRBJ2-1, with 10 bases matching TRBD2. Germline CDR1 and CDR2: SGHVS and FNYEAQ. V lost 5 bases to trimming and J lost 6 bases; unmatched junction nucleotides: 7. This CDR3 is 15 amino acids long. As DNA, the CDR3 is TGTGCCAGCAGCCTAGTAGCGGGAGGAAGCAATGAGCAGTTCTTC. Its translation is CASSLVAGGSNEQFF.

This sequence joins TRBV7-9 and TRBJ2-5; 7 bases are shared with TRBD2. The CDR3 has 14 residues. Losses at the gene ends were 3 bases for V and 6 bases for J; bases not matched to a gene: 7. Germline loops: CDR1 SEHNR, CDR2 FQNEAQ (reference sequence). The CDR3, as DNA: TGTGCCAGCAGCTTGGGCGGGACTACGAAGACCCAGTACTTC. Residues: CASSLGGTTKTQYF.

Notes on this clonotype: A read error may be the cause here, since a much bigger clone is one base away. The gene calls are TRBV19 and TRBJ2-3; a possible D gene is TRBD1 (5 bases). The CDR3 covers 15 residues. Germline CDR1 is LNHDA and CDR2 is SQIVND (reference sequence). In DNA form, the CDR3 reads TGTGCCAGTAGTACGACTCAGGGAAGCACAGGTACGCAGTATTTT. This gives the protein CASSTTQGSTGTQYF.

This clonotype was recorded at least ten times. V is TRBV2 and J is TRBJ2-1; TRBD2 agrees at 9 bases. Germline-derived CDR1 and CDR2 are SNHLY and FYNNEI. The length of the CDR3 is 15 residues. Trimming removed 1 base from V and 7 bases from J; junction bases left unmatched: 5. The CDR3 reads CASSEGGGAENEQFF. The CDR3 DNA reads TGTGCCAGCAGTGAAGGCGGGGGGGCCGAGAATGAGCAGTTCTTC. Using reference TRBV2 and TRBJ2-1 for the parts outside the CDR3, the full variable domain is EPEVTQTPSHQVTQMGQEVILRCVPISNHLYFYWYRQILGQKVEFLVSFYNNEISEKSEIFDDQFSVERPDGSNFTLKIRSTKLEDSAMYFCASSEGGGAENEQFFGPGTRLTVL.

In nucleotides, the CDR3 is TGTGCCAGCAGTTTGGGGGGCGCGGGCGGCTACACCTTC. It codes for CASSLGGAGGYTF. The chain is built from TRBV28 and TRBJ1-2; tentative D call: TRBD1 (6 bases). The CDR3 is made up of 13 amino acids. V was shortened by 3 bases and J by 8 bases, with 13 bases between the two germline ends. Germline CDR1 and CDR2: MDHEN and SYDVKM.

This clonotype was recorded at least ten times. The chain joins TRBV5-6 to TRBJ2-3; 8 bases are shared with TRBD1. This CDR3 is 16 amino acids long. The V segment lost 2 bases and the J segment 6 bases; nucleotides outside the gene matches: 11. Germline CDR1 is SGHDT and CDR2 is YYEEEE. The CDR3 region is CASSFGWDRPQDTQYF. The CDR3 bases are TGTGCCAGCAGCTTTGGTTGGGACAGGCCCCAGGATACGCAGTATTTT.

This clonotype was observed at least ten times. The chain joins TRBV5-1 to TRBJ2-5, with TRBD2 matching 8 bases. This CDR3 spans 15 amino acids. J lost 3 bases, V lost 4 bases, and 8 bases had no gene match. Per germline, CDR1 SGHRS and CDR2 YFSETQ. CDR3 amino acids: CASSPGGGREETQYF. The CDR3 DNA follows: TGCGCCAGCAGCCCGGGGGGGGGCAGGGAAGAGACCCAGTACTTC.

This clonotype was counted only a few times. The chain couples TRBV5-1 to TRBJ2-7, with 10 bases identical to TRBD2. This CDR3 is built from 15 residues. Per the germline V gene, CDR1 is SGHRS and CDR2 is YFSETQ. The J segment lost 3 bases and the V segment lost 4 bases, leaving 7 bases of the junction unmatched. CDR3 residues: CASSPGLAVVYEQYF. The CDR3 DNA reads as TGCGCCAGCAGCCCCGGACTAGCGGTTGTCTACGAGCAGTACTTC.

This clonotype was recorded at least ten times. Here the CDR3 reads CASSLLPLAGEQYF. CDR3 DNA sequence: TGTGCCAGCAGCTTACTGCCTCTAGCGGGAGAGCAGTACTTC. The rearrangement uses TRBV11-2 and TRBJ2-7, with 9 bases aligning to TRBD2. The CDR3 totals 14 residues. CDR1 and CDR2 (germline): SGHAT, FQNNGV. The ends lost 2 bases at V and 7 bases at J; junction bases unmatched: 6.

This clonotype was recorded many times. V is TRBV19 and J is TRBJ2-1; 11 nucleotides match TRBD1. V lost 6 bases to trimming and J lost 3 bases; unmatched junction nucleotides: 4. The CDR3 totals 15 residues. Germline lookup yields CDR1 LNHDA and CDR2 SQIVND (reference sequence). The CDR3 nucleotides read TGTGCCAGTAGCCCAGGGACAGGGGGCTACAATGAGCAGTTCTTC. The encoded protein is CASSPGTGGYNEQFF.

This clonotype was counted many times. This chain joins TRBV6-5 and TRBJ1-5; tentatively, D is TRBD1 (5 bases). V lost 6 bases and J lost 0, with 12 bases in between. CDR3 length: 15 residues. CDR1 is MNHEY and CDR2 is SVGAGI in the germline V gene. In DNA form, the CDR3 reads TGTGCCAGCAGGACGACAGTATATAGCAATCAGCCCCAGCATTTT. Its translation is CASRTTVYSNQPQHF.

Turning to this clonotype: A much larger clone differs by one base, so this may be a read error. The chain uses TRBV12-3 or TRBV12-4 and TRBJ2-4, with D possibly being TRBD1 or TRBD2 (5 bases each). Trimming removed 10 bases from V and 7 bases from J, with 17 bases in between. This CDR3 region has 13 residues. The CDR3 DNA reads as TGTGCCAACACCTTTGGGACGAGGAACATTCAGTACTTC. The encoded protein is CANTFGTRNIQYF.

Concerning this clonotype: The conserved closing phenylalanine or tryptophan is absent in this CDR3, likely reflecting a read error. V and J are TRBV5-1 and TRBJ2-7; D is possibly TRBD1 (5 bases). CDR1 and CDR2 from the germline V gene are SGHRS and YFSETQ. The CDR3 contains 13 residues. CDR3 nucleotide sequence: TGCGCCAGCAGCTTGGGACAGCCATACGGGCAGTACCTC. It specifies CASSLGQPYGQYL.

The sample holds many counts of this clonotype. The gene calls are TRBV24-1 and TRBJ2-2; D is ambiguous. V was trimmed by 3 bases and J by 2 bases, leaving 6 bases between them. CDR1 is KGHDR, CDR2 SFDVKD, per germline. The CDR3 loop spans 14 amino acids. CDR3 bases: TGTGCCACCAGTGATAACTCAAACACCGGGGAGCTGTTTTTT. It yields the protein CATSDNSNTGELFF.